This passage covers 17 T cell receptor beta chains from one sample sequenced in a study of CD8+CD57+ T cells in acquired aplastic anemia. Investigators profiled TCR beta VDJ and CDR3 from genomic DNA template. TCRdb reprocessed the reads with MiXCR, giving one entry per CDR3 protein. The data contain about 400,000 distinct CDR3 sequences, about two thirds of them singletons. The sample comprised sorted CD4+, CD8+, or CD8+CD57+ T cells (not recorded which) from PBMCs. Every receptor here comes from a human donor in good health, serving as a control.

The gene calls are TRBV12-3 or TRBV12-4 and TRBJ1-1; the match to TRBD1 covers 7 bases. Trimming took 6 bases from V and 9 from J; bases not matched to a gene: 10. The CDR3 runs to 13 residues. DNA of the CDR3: TGTGCCAGCAGGTATTCAGGGGGACCAAAAGCTTTCTTT. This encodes CASRYSGGPKAFF.

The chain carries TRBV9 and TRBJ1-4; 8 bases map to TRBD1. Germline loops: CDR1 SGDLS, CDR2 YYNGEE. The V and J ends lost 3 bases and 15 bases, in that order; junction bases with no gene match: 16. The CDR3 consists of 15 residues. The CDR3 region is CASSEGGQGRNYVFF. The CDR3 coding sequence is TGTGCCAGCAGCGAAGGAGGACAGGGAAGAAACTATGTGTTTTTT.

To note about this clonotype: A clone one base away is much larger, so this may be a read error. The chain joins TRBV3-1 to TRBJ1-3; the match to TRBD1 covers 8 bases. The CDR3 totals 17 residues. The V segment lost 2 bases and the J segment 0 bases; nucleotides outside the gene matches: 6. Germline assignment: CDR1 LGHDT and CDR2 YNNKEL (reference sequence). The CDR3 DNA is TGTGCCAGCAGCCAACGGGGACAGGTCAGCTCTGGAAACACCATATATTTT. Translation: CASSQRGQVSSGNTIYF.

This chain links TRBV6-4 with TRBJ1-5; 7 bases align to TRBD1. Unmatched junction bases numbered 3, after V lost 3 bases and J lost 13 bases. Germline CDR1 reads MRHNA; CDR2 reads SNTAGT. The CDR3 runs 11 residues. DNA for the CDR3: TGTGCCAGCAGTGAGCAGGGGGGTCAGCATTTT. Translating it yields CASSEQGGQHF.

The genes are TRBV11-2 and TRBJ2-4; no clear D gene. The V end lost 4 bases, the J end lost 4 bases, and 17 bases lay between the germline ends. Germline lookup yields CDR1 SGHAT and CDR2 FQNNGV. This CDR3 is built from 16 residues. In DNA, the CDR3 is TGTGCCAGCAGCTCTGTCGGTAACCAGGTTAAAAACATTCAGTACTTC. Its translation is CASSSVGNQVKNIQYF.

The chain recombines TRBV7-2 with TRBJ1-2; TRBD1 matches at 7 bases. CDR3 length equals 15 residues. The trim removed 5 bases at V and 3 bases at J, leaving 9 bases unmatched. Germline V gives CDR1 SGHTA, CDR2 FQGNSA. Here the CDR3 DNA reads TGTGCCAGCAGCAGCGGGACAGTGGAGGACTATGGCTACACCTTC. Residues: CASSSGTVEDYGYTF.

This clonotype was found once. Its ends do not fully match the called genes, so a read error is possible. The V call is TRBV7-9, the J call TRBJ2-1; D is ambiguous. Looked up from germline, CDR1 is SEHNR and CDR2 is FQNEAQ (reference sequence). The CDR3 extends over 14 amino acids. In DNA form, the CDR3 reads TGTGCTAGCAGCTTGGGGATGGGGAAAGATGAGCAGTTCTTC. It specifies CASSLGMGKDEQFF.

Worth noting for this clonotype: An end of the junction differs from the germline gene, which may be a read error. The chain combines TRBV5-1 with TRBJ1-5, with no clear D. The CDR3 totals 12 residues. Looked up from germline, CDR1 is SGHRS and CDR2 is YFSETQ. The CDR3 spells CASSYSRQPQHF. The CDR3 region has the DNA TGTGCCAGCAGCTATAGCAGGCAGCCCCAGCATTTT.

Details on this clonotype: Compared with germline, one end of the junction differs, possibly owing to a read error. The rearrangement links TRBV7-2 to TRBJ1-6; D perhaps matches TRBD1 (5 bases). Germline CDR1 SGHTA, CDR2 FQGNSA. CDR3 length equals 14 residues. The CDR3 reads CASSQNQGNSPRTF. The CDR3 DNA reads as TGTGCCAGCAGCCAGAATCAGGGCAATTCACCTCGCACATTT.

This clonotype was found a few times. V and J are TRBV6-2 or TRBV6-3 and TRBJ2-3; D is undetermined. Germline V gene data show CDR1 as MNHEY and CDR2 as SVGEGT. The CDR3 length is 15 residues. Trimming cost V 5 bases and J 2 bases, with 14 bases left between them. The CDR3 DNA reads TGTGCCAGCAGTAGACCGCCCGAGAACACAGATACGCAGTATTTT. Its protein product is CASSRPPENTDTQYF.

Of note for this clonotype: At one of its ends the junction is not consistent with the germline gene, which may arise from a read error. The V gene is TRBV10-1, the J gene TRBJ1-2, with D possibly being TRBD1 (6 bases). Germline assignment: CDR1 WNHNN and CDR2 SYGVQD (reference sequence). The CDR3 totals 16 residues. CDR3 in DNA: TGTGCCAGCAGCCCAGCCGACGGGACAACTGGATGGGGCTACACCTTC. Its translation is CASSPADGTTGWGYTF.

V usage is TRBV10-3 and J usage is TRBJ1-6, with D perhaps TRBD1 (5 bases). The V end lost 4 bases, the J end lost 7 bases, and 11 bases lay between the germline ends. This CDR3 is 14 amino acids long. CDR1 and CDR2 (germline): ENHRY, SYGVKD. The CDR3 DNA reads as TGTGCCATCAGTGTGGACAAGGGCAATTCACCCCTCCACTTT. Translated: CAISVDKGNSPLHF.

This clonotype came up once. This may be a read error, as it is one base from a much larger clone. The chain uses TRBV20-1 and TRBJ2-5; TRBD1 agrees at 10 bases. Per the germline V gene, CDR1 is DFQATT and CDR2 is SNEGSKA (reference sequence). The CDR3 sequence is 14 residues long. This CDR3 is CSADPGQGPETPYF. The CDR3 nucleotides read TGCAGTGCAGATCCGGGACAGGGGCCCGAGACCCCGTACTTC.

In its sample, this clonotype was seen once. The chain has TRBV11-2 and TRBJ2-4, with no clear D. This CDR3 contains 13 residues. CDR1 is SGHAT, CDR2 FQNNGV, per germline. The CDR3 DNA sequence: TGTGCAATCAGCCGGCTAGCCAAAAACATTCAGTACTTC. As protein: CAISRLAKNIQYF.

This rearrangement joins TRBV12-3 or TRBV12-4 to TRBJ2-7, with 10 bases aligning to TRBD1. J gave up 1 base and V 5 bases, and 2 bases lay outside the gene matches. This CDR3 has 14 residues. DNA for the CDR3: TGTGCCAGCAGTGACAGGGGGCTTTCCTACGAGCAGTACTTC. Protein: CASSDRGLSYEQYF.

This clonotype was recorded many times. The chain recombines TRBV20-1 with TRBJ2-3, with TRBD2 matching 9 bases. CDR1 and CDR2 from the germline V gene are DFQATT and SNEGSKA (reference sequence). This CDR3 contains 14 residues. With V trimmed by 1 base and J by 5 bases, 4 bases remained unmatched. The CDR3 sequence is CSARGASGVDTQYF. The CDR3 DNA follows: TGCAGTGCTAGAGGGGCTAGCGGGGTAGATACGCAGTATTTT.

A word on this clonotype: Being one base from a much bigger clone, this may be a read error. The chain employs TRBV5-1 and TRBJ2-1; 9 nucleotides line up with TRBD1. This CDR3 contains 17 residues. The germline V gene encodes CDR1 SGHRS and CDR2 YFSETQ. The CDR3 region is CASIRLPGQGSYNEQLF. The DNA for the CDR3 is TGCGCCAGCATCCGACTACCGGGACAGGGTTCCTACAATGAGCAGCTCTTC.